This T cell receptor (beta chain) was obtained from a study of OX40 agonist ivuxolimab in advanced cancers. Looking at the study overall: Under the entry rules, prior anti-PD-1, anti-PD-L1 or anti-CTLA-4 therapy was allowed, and approximately 40% had some.

The length of the CDR3 is 14 residues. Trimming stripped 0 bases from V and 6 bases from J, with 12 bases between. Per the germline V gene, CDR1 is MGHRA and CDR2 is YSYEKL. About this clone: Its matching antigen is unknown.

Whole-study findings and limits: Mean expanded clone counts were higher in CD8+ than CD4+ T cells. Partial responders treated at 0.1-3.0 mg/kg exhibited clonal expansion among the lowest measured.

Assay used: immunoSEQ multiplex PCR; TCRdb lists only in-frame clones, some missing. The sample carries tens of thousands of clones, roughly nine tenths recorded once. Sample: CD4+ or CD8+ T cells sorted from blood, taken in a trial of the OX40 agonist ivuxolimab. The chain links TRBV4-1 to TRBJ2-7, with unresolved D. This sequence originates from an adult with an advanced solid tumor such as melanoma, head and neck, liver or kidney cancer. CDR3 protein: CASSQDSRGTEQYF. The CDR3 coding sequence is TGCGCCAGCAGCCAAGATTCTCGCGGCACCGAGCAGTACTTC.